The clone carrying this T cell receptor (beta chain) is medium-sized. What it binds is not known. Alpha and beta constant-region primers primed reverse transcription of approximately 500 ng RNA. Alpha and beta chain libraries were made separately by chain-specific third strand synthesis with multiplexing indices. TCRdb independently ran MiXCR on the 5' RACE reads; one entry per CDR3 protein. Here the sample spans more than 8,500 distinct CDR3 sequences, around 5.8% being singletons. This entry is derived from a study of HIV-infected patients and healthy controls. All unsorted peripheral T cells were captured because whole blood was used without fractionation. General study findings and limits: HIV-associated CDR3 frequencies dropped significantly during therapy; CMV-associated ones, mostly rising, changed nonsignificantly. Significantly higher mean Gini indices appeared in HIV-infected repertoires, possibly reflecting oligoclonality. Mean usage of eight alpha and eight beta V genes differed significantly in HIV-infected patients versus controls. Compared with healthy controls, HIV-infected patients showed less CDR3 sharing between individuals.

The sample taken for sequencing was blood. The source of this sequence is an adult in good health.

The CDR3 DNA reads TGTGCCAGCAGCTTATTGGGCCAGTCCTACGAGCAGTACTTC. Its protein is CASSLLGQSYEQYF. V usage is TRBV7-2 and J usage is TRBJ2-7; D remains ambiguous. V lost 2 bases to trimming and J lost 1 base, with 9 bases between them. This CDR3 is 14 amino acids long. Germline V gives CDR1 SGHTA, CDR2 FQGNSA.